A single T cell receptor (beta chain) is shown here with its context. This sample stems from a study of Ad26.COV2.S vaccination and SARS-CoV-2 variants. Indicated treatment: approximately 18 received Ad26.COV2.S at low or high dose, single or two shots; 5 received placebo; per-sample allocation not given. Specimens were obtained on day 63 following the first vaccine or placebo injection. The table came from immunoSEQ multiplex PCR; TCRdb's copy has only in-frame clones and leaves some out. The data hold roughly 400,000 clones, with roughly 91% observed a single time. J gave up 3 bases and V 1 base, and 9 bases lay outside the gene matches. Germline V gives CDR1 SGHTA, CDR2 FQGNSA. This CDR3 is 17 amino acids long.

The material sequenced was peripheral blood, taken in a trial of Ad26.COV2.S vaccine versus placebo. This TCR derives from a person between 18 and 60 years old who received the Ad26.COV2.S COVID-19 vaccine or a placebo. The chain couples TRBV7-2 to TRBJ2-7; 10 positions match TRBD1. CDR3 protein: CASSLDRDRGGLYEQYF. DNA of the CDR3: TGTGCCAGCAGCTTAGACAGGGACAGGGGAGGGCTCTACGAGCAGTACTTC.